This paragraph covers one TCR beta chain sequence. The immunoSEQ assay was v3. TCRdb's copy holds only in-frame clones and misses some; the assay was immunoSEQ multiplex PCR. The sample lists around 6,700 clones; around 57% were seen once. The CDR3 extends over 14 amino acids. V was clipped by 4 bases and J by 1 base; unmatched bases: 3. Germline assignment: CDR1 SGHDN and CDR2 FVKESK. Time point described: pre-treatment sample, taken before nivolumab and TIL therapy. Pleural nodules or supraclavicular lymph nodes made up most of the excised metastases sampled. Tumor harvest preceded PD-1/PD-L1 blockade, followed by nivolumab treatment. The record originates from a study of TIL therapy for anti-PD-1-resistant metastatic lung cancer.

The TCR was taken from a person aged 25-85 years with non-small cell lung cancer. The sequencing used tumor tissue, collected at baseline. The V call is TRBV14, the J call TRBJ1-1; TRBD1 aligns across 7 bases. The CDR3 nucleotides read TGTGCCAGCAGCCTATACAGGGGGAACACTGAAGCTTTCTTT. Its translation: CASSLYRGNTEAFF.